The entry below describes one T cell receptor (beta chain). The antigen remains unidentified. The V gene end was trimmed by 5 bases and the J gene end by 3 bases; junction bases not matched to a gene: 5. Germline-derived CDR1 and CDR2 are SEHNR and FQNEAQ (reference sequence). This CDR3 region has 15 residues. This sample stems from a study of CD8 T cells in ankylosing spondylitis. The study, taken as a whole, reports: Disease-linked clones were reportedly significantly enriched in matched ankylosing spondylitis synovial fluid. Among TCR beta sequences, a motif of 7 to 9 highly homologous variants appeared characteristic of ankylosing spondylitis blood.

TCRdb called the 5' RACE reads again in MiXCR, with one record for every CDR3 protein. Altogether 800,000 to 900,000 distinct CDR3 sequences are present, roughly 10% being singletons, with the ten largest covering roughly 0.51%. The source of this sequence is a male donor with ankylosing spondylitis. V usage is TRBV7-9 and J usage is TRBJ2-1; 9 bases are a match to TRBD1. Sequencing was carried out using blood, either unsorted or a sorted T cell fraction (not recorded which). CDR3 sequence (DNA): TGTGCCAGCAGCCACCGGGACAGGGACTACAATGAGCAGTTCTTC. It is translated as CASSHRDRDYNEQFF.